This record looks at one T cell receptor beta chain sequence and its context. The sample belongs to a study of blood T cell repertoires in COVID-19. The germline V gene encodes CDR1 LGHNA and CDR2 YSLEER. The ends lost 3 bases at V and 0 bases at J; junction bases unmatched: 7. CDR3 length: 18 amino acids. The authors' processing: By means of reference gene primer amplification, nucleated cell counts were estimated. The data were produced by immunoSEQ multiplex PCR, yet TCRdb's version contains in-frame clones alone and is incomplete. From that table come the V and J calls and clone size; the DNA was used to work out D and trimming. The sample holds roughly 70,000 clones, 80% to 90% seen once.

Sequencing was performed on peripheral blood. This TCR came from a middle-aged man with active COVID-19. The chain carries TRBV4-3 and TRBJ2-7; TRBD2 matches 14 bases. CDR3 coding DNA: TGCGCCAGCAGCCACCAACTCGGGACTAGCGGGAGCTCCTACGAGCAGTACTTC. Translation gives CASSHQLGTSGSSYEQYF.